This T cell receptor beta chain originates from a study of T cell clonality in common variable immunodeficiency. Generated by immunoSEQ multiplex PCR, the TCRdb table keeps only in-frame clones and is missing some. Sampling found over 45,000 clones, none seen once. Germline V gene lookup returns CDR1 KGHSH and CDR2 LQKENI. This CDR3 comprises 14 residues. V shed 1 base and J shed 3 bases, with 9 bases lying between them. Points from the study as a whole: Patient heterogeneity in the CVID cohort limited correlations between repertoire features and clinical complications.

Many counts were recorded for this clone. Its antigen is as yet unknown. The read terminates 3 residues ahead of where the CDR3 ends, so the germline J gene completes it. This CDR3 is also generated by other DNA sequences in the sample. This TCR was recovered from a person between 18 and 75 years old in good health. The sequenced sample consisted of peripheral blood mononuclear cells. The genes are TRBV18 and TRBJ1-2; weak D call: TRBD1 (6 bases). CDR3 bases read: TGTGCCAGCTCACCACTTCAGGGGTACTATGGC. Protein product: CASSPLQGYYG. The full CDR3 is CASSPLQGYYGYTF.